The 3 T cell receptor beta chains below come from one sample, sequenced in a study of tissue T cells after allogeneic stem cell transplantation. Only in-frame clones appear in the TCRdb table, and some are missing; sequencing was by immunoSEQ multiplex PCR. The sample contains about 20,000 clones, roughly two thirds of which appear only once. The sequenced sample consisted of spleen. These receptors originate from a female BALB/c mouse in good health. Mice of this strain are of MHC haplotype H2-d.

Turning to this clone: Germline and genes: mouse. The CDR3 end falls 1 residue outside the read, so it is completed with the germline J gene. The V gene is TRBV13-3, the J gene TRBJ1-2; D possibly corresponds to TRBD1 (6 bases). Germline assignment: CDR1 NNHDY and CDR2 SYVADS. Trimming stripped 1 base from V and 3 bases from J, with 10 bases between. CDR3 length equals 14 residues. The CDR3: CASSDWGGHSDYTF. The DNA read from the CDR3 is TGTGCCAGCAGTGATTGGGGGGGCCACTCCGACTACACC.

In this sample, this clone turned up a few times. The gene names given are mouse names. The read gets to within 1 residue of the CDR3 end, and the germline J gene fills in the rest. The rearrangement links TRBV29 to TRBJ2-7, with 10 nucleotides matching TRBD2. J was trimmed by 6 bases and V by 4 bases; bases with no gene match: 6. This CDR3 region has 14 residues. The germline CDR1 and CDR2 sequences are MSHET and SYDVDS. This CDR3 reads CASSSGLGGLEQYF. The CDR3 bases that were read are TGTGCTAGCAGTTCAGGGCTGGGGGGGCTTGAACAGTAC.

In the case of this clone: Gene names and germline refer to mouse. The read stops 1 residue short of the end of the CDR3; the missing end is completed from the germline J gene. The chain joins TRBV13-1 to TRBJ2-3; 7 bases fit TRBD2. V lost 5 bases and J lost 0; bases outside the gene matches: 3. The CDR3 length is 14 residues. CDR1 NSHNY and CDR2 SYGAGN come from the germline V gene. Incomplete CDR3 DNA: TGTGCCAGCAGCGCTGGGGGTAGTGCAGAAACGCTGTAT. Its translation is CASSAGGSAETLY. The full CDR3 protein is CASSAGGSAETLYF.